This T cell receptor (beta chain) was recovered during a study of human T cells and chemical hapten exposure. Using its own MiXCR run on the RACE reads, TCRdb lists one record per CDR3 protein. This sample has some 89,000 distinct CDR3 sequences; 27% occur once, and the top ten carry about a tenth. Specified time point: patch test 3, about 24 weeks after DPC sensitization. Treatment defined: therapeutic diphenylcyclopropenone sensitization with weekly scalp DPC. The CDR3 runs to 15 residues. V lost 5 bases to trimming and J lost 7 bases; unmatched junction nucleotides: 14. Germline CDR1 SGHRS, CDR2 YFSETQ. In this sample, this clonotype turned up a few times.

The chain recombines TRBV5-1 with TRBJ2-5; 7 bases map to TRBD2. The source material was whole blood, sampled in connection with sensitization to the hapten diphenylcyclopropenone (DPC). This clonotype originated in a middle-aged man with alopecia areata. Some clones in this sample may be carry-over from other donors' samples. CDR3 sequence: CASSLAGDSTGTQYF. The CDR3 DNA sequence: TGCGCCAGCAGTCTTGCGGGGGACTCCACCGGGACCCAGTACTTC.